These T cell receptor beta chains were read from a single sample in a study of T cell repertoires in cytomegalovirus infection. MiXCR was run by TCRdb on the reads, yielding one entry per CDR3 protein. The sample consists of 490,000 or so distinct CDR3 sequences, 10% to 12% of them appearing once. Sequencing was done on a sample of PBMCs. These receptors all come from a human donor in good health (CMV status not recorded). Some clones in this sample may be carry-over from other donors' samples. Both conserved end residues are part of each CDR3. The order of the fields is clone size, J gene, V gene, D gene, CDR3 protein, CDR3 DNA. A D gene is named only where the DNA matches it firmly. Only part of the rows carry a size: once, few, many, or a class if the clone is expanded.

>NA|TRBJ1-5|TRBV9|NA
CASSVATGEPSNQPQHF
TGTGCCAGCAGCGTAGCTACGGGAGAACCTAGCAATCAGCCCCAGCATTTT
>NA|TRBJ2-2|TRBV5-1|NA
CASSLGQALTGELFF
TGCGCCAGCAGCTTGGGACAGGCGCTCACCGGGGAGCTGTTTTTT
>few|TRBJ2-3|TRBV3-1|NA
CASSQAWAGLDTQYF
TGTGCCAGCAGCCAAGCGTGGGCAGGCTTGGATACGCAGTATTTT
>many|TRBJ2-1|TRBV7-9|TRBD1
CASSPWGGQGAGNEQFF
TGTGCCAGCAGCCCGTGGGGAGGACAGGGGGCTGGCAATGAGCAGTTCTTC
>NA|TRBJ2-1|TRBV4-2|TRBD1
CASSEKHTGTGGVGVRHNEQFF
TGTGCCAGCAGCGAAAAACATACCGGGACAGGGGGCGTGGGGGTCCGGCACAATGAGCAGTTCTTC
>NA|TRBJ2-2|TRBV5-1|NA
CASSQDVDSRVTGELFF
TGCGCCAGCAGCCAAGATGTCGACAGTCGGGTCACCGGGGAGCTGTTTTTT
>few|TRBJ2-3|TRBV5-4|NA
CASSLPGGVSTDTQYF
TGTGCCAGCAGCTTGCCCGGCGGAGTGAGCACAGATACGCAGTATTTT
>many|TRBJ1-2|TRBV27|TRBD1
CASSLVGGENYGYTF
TGTGCCAGCAGTTTAGTAGGGGGCGAAAACTATGGCTACACCTTC
>many|TRBJ2-1|TRBV11-2|NA
CASSYGTEFTIYNEQFF
TGTGCCAGCAGCTACGGGACGGAGTTCACCATCTACAATGAGCAGTTCTTC
>NA|TRBJ2-7|TRBV29-1|TRBD1
CSVETGGRYEQYF
TGCAGCGTTGAAACAGGGGGCCGGTACGAGCAGTACTTC
>many|TRBJ2-3|TRBV6-2/TRBV6-3|NA
CASSSNREGTQYF
TGTGCCAGCAGTTCTAACAGGGAAGGTACGCAGTATTTT
>many|TRBJ2-5|TRBV6-1|NA
CASSRTPGEGGTQYF
TGTGCCAGCAGTCGCACTCCGGGAGAGGGAGGGACCCAGTACTTC
>few|TRBJ2-1|TRBV11-1|TRBD2
CASSLAHLLAGSSYNEQFF
TGTGCCAGCAGCTTAGCTCACCTATTAGCGGGGAGCTCCTACAATGAGCAGTTCTTC
>few|TRBJ2-1|TRBV29-1|NA
CSVVGLRTYNEQFF
TGCAGCGTTGTAGGGCTGAGGACCTACAATGAGCAGTTCTTC
>many|TRBJ2-2|TRBV5-1|TRBD1
CASSLEGQRHTGELFF
TGCGCCAGCAGCTTGGAGGGACAGCGACACACCGGGGAGCTGTTTTTT
>many|TRBJ1-2|TRBV7-9|NA
CASSSTSTPYYGYTF
TGTGCCAGCAGCTCTACTTCGACTCCCTACTATGGCTACACCTTC
>NA|TRBJ1-2|TRBV20-1|TRBD1
CSAEDRRYGYTF
TGCAGTGCTGAGGACAGGCGCTATGGCTACACCTTC
>few|TRBJ2-1|TRBV27|NA
CASSPLRGASYNEQFF
TGTGCCAGCAGTCCCCTCCGGGGGGCCTCCTACAATGAGCAGTTCTTC
>many|TRBJ2-7|TRBV6-2/TRBV6-3|TRBD2
CASSYGMGLSNSYEQYF
TGTGCCAGCAGTTACGGAATGGGACTATCAAACTCCTACGAGCAGTACTTC
>many|TRBJ1-2|TRBV7-2|NA
CASRRSWGYTF
TGTGCCAGCAGGAGGAGCTGGGGCTACACCTTC
>many|TRBJ2-2|TRBV7-2|NA
CASSLDISNTGELFF
TGTGCCAGCAGCTTAGACATATCGAACACCGGGGAGCTGTTTTTT
>many|TRBJ2-5|TRBV20-1|TRBD1
CSARARQGLETQYF
TGCAGTGCTAGAGCGAGACAGGGGTTGGAGACCCAGTACTTC
>many|TRBJ2-2|TRBV5-1|NA
CASSFSTTYTGELFF
TGCGCCAGCAGCTTCAGTACTACCTACACCGGGGAGCTGTTTTTT
>NA|TRBJ2-7|TRBV28|NA
CASSFPMGVGANEQYF
TGTGCCAGCAGTTTCCCCATGGGTGTGGGTGCCAACGAGCAGTACTTC
>few|TRBJ1-4|TRBV9|NA
CASSESPQLNEKLFF
TGTGCCAGCAGCGAAAGTCCACAGCTCAATGAAAAACTGTTTTTT
>NA|TRBJ1-2|TRBV25-1|NA
CASSALRDPHGYTF
TGTGCCAGCAGTGCCCTCCGGGACCCCCATGGCTACACCTTC
>NA|TRBJ1-2|TRBV6-2/TRBV6-3|TRBD1
CASRISPGTGNYGYTF
TGTGCCAGCAGGATTTCCCCCGGGACAGGGAACTATGGCTACACCTTC
>many|TRBJ1-2|TRBV20-1|NA
CSARPPNGRAYGYTF
TGCAGTGCTAGACCCCCCAACGGAAGGGCCTATGGCTACACCTTC
>many|TRBJ1-2|TRBV29-1|TRBD1
CSVTGGPDYGYTF
TGCAGCGTTACAGGGGGCCCGGACTATGGCTACACCTTC
>once|TRBJ2-2|TRBV6-6|NA
CASSYRQAFTGELFF
TGTGCCAGCAGTTATCGACAGGCCTTCACCGGGGAGCTGTTTTTT
>NA|TRBJ1-2|TRBV9|NA
CASSPRVGRDASYGYTF
TGTGCCAGCAGCCCCCGCGTCGGGAGGGATGCAAGCTATGGCTACACCTTC
>NA|TRBJ2-7|TRBV12-3/TRBV12-4|NA
CASSFSTAYEQYF
TGTGCCAGCAGTTTTTCAACAGCATACGAGCAGTACTTC
>few|TRBJ2-3|TRBV5-1|NA
CASSLSGDPGDTQYF
TGCGCCAGCAGCTTGTCGGGGGACCCCGGAGATACGCAGTATTTT
>many|TRBJ2-7|TRBV28|NA
CASTLIAIGGYEQYF
TGTGCCAGCACCCTCATAGCGATCGGTGGCTACGAGCAGTACTTC
>NA|TRBJ2-1|TRBV29-1|TRBD2
CSTRTSGRARLEQFF
TGCAGCACTCGGACTAGCGGGAGGGCCAGGTTAGAGCAGTTCTTC
>NA|TRBJ2-1|TRBV10-3|NA
CAISGRDGDEQFF
TGTGCCATCAGTGGCCGGGACGGGGATGAGCAGTTCTTC
>NA|TRBJ2-7|TRBV15|NA
CATSRDLGSYEQYF
TGTGCCACCAGCAGAGATTTAGGCTCCTACGAGCAGTACTTC
>many|TRBJ1-2|TRBV7-9|TRBD1
CASSLLLEQGLGGYTF
TGTGCCAGCAGCTTATTGCTGGAACAGGGGTTGGGGGGCTACACCTTC
>many|TRBJ2-1|TRBV29-1|NA
CSAQTGTQGSEQFF
TGCAGCGCCCAAACCGGGACCCAGGGATCTGAGCAGTTCTTC
>few|TRBJ1-5|TRBV20-1|TRBD1
CSAGTGNQPQHF
TGCAGTGCGGGGACAGGCAACCAGCCCCAGCATTTT
>NA|TRBJ1-5|TRBV3-1|NA
CASSLGGVYSNQPQHF
TGTGCCAGCAGCCTAGGAGGGGTTTATAGCAATCAGCCCCAGCATTTT
>many|TRBJ2-3|TRBV27|TRBD2
CASSPGTSGLTDTQYF
TGTGCCAGCAGTCCAGGGACTAGCGGGCTCACAGATACGCAGTATTTT
>many|TRBJ1-2|TRBV14|NA
CASSQDYSGTYGYTF
TGTGCCAGCAGCCAAGATTATTCGGGGACCTATGGCTACACCTTC
>many|TRBJ2-7|TRBV18|TRBD1
CASSPGQGPYEQYF
TGTGCCAGCAGTCCGGGACAGGGCCCCTACGAGCAGTACTTC
>few|TRBJ2-5|TRBV20-1|TRBD1
CSARKQGAGETQYF
TGCAGTGCTAGGAAACAGGGGGCAGGAGAGACCCAGTACTTC
>few|TRBJ1-6|TRBV20-1|NA
CSASSPRRGPSPLHF
TGCAGTGCTAGTTCCCCTCGTAGGGGACCTTCACCCCTCCACTTT
>NA|TRBJ1-5|TRBV27|TRBD1
CASQGQADQPQHF
TGTGCCAGCCAGGGACAGGCCGATCAGCCCCAGCATTTT
>many|TRBJ2-3|TRBV5-1|NA
CASSVDRLSTDTQYF
TGCGCCAGCAGCGTTGACAGGCTTAGCACAGATACGCAGTATTTT
>many|TRBJ1-2|TRBV5-1|TRBD1
CASSLNAGGGYGYTF
TGCGCCAGCAGCTTAAACGCAGGGGGCGGCTATGGCTACACCTTC
>many|TRBJ1-3|TRBV19|NA
CASSIEAGFSGNTIYF
TGTGCCAGTAGTATAGAGGCCGGGTTCTCTGGAAACACCATATATTTT
>few|TRBJ1-1|TRBV30|NA
CAWSRTWNTEAFF
TGTGCCTGGAGTCGTACGTGGAACACTGAAGCTTTCTTT
>few|TRBJ2-7|TRBV5-4|TRBD1
CASSRRDRGPLYEQYF
TGTGCCAGCAGCAGAAGGGACAGGGGCCCGCTCTACGAGCAGTACTTC
>many|TRBJ1-5|TRBV28|NA
CASSLPYGTPEDQPQHF
TGTGCCAGCAGCCTCCCCTACGGGACCCCGGAGGATCAGCCCCAGCATTTT
>many|TRBJ2-3|TRBV28|NA
CASSFPPWKTSTDTQYF
TGTGCCAGCAGTTTTCCCCCTTGGAAAACTAGCACAGATACGCAGTATTTT
>few|TRBJ1-4|TRBV29-1|TRBD1
CSAQGAISTTNEKLFF
TGCAGCGCCCAGGGGGCAATATCCACAACTAATGAAAAACTGTTTTTT
>many|TRBJ2-7|TRBV11-2|NA
CASSLYLGDQQEQYF
TGTGCCAGCAGCTTATATTTAGGGGATCAGCAAGAGCAGTACTTC